Below are 20 T cell receptor beta chains sequenced from a single sample in a study of tumor-infiltrating lymphocytes in primary liver carcinoma (dated by TCRdb to the late 2010s). Sequencing used an Illumina HiSeq 2500. Starting from about 500 ng total RNA, TCRbeta-specific cDNA was produced by reverse transcription with a constant-region primer and ProtoScript II reverse transcriptase. The TCRbeta libraries were prepared through three rounds of nested multiplex PCR following a slightly modified ARM-PCR procedure. Each of the first two PCR rounds ran for about 10 cycles using multiplex TRBV1-TRBV30 forward primers together with a Cbeta reverse primer. The public reads were run again by TCRdb, first through fastp at Q25 and then through MiXCR, and only productive beta chains were kept. Rows with a matching CDR3 protein are joined into one entry that keeps the most common DNA and genes. The table for this sample lists 300,000 to 350,000 distinct CDR3 sequences; roughly two thirds of them were counted only once. The ten most abundant clones make up roughly 6% of the sample.

TRIzol reagent was used to extract blood RNA from unsorted whole blood, while the DNeasy Blood & Tissue kit provided the germline DNA. Sample: peripheral blood. The source is a man aged 35-49 years with primary liver carcinoma and hepatitis B virus infection.

Comments on this clonotype: One end of the junction fails to match germline, which may point to a read error. The chain is built from TRBV11-1 and TRBJ2-1; no clear D gene. The CDR3 has 13 residues. Per germline, CDR1 SGHAT and CDR2 FQDESV (reference sequence). Here the CDR3 reads CANSRRSMNEQFF. CDR3 DNA: TGTGCCAACAGCCGGAGATCGATGAATGAGCAGTTTTTC.

Note on this clonotype: The junction departs from the called germline gene at one end, perhaps through a read error. V usage is TRBV11-2 and J usage is TRBJ2-5, with D unresolved. This CDR3 is 13 amino acids long. Germline CDR1 SGHAT, CDR2 FQNNGV. The CDR3 spells CVSSLWGQETQYF. CDR3 nucleotides: TGTGTCAGCAGCTTATGGGGCCAAGAGACCCAGTACTTC.

This clonotype was found a few times. The chain combines TRBV7-9 with TRBJ2-1; 13 nucleotides line up with TRBD2. Germline CDR1 is SEHNR and CDR2 is FQNEAQ (reference sequence). V lost 5 bases and J lost 3; bases outside the gene matches: 7. The CDR3 is 17 amino acids. For the CDR3, the DNA is TGTGCCAGCAGCCCAGGGGGACTAGCGGGACTCTACAATGAGCAGTTCTTC. It specifies CASSPGGLAGLYNEQFF.

Turning to this clonotype: The junction does not match germline at one end; this may be a read error. The chain recombines TRBV5-1 with TRBJ2-5; D gene unclear. The V gene's germline CDR1 is SGHRS and CDR2 YFSETQ. The CDR3 has 15 residues. CDR3 protein: CAISLRSPREGTQYF. Here the CDR3 DNA reads TGCGCCATCAGCTTGAGGAGCCCTCGAGAAGGGACCCAGTACTTC.

As regards this clonotype: An end of the junction does not agree with germline; a read error may underlie this. CDR3 DNA sequence: TGCGCAAGCAGCCAAGCGGAGTCCACTGGGGCCAACGTCCTGACTTTC. Translation gives CASSQAESTGANVLTF. The rearrangement joins TRBV4-1 to TRBJ2-6; D is possibly TRBD2 (5 bases). This CDR3 region has 16 residues. CDR1 is MGHRA, CDR2 YSYEKL, per germline.

As DNA, the CDR3 is TGCGCCAGCAGCTTGGAGGTCCAGGGGAACACCGGGGAGCTGTTTTTT. The encoded protein is CASSLEVQGNTGELFF. V usage is TRBV5-1 and J usage is TRBJ2-2; TRBD1 is a possible D gene (5 bases). CDR1 SGHRS and CDR2 YFSETQ come from the germline V gene. CDR3 length: 16 amino acids. V was shortened by 0 bases and J by 1 base, with 10 bases between the two germline ends.

On this clonotype itself: Without the conserved terminal phenylalanine or tryptophan, this CDR3 likely stems from a read error. The DNA for the CDR3 is TGTGCCATCACCGCGGGACAGGGAAGGAACTATGGCTACACCTTA. This translates into CAITAGQGRNYGYTL. The rearrangement joins TRBV10-3 to TRBJ1-2, with 9 bases that match TRBD1. This CDR3 has 15 amino acids. Germline assignment: CDR1 ENHRY and CDR2 SYGVKD. V gave up 7 bases and J gave up 2 bases; unmatched junction bases: 8.

On this clonotype: The missing conserved phenylalanine or tryptophan at the end of this CDR3 makes a read error likely. V usage is TRBV11-2 and J usage is TRBJ2-3; 8 nucleotides match TRBD2. This CDR3 contains 16 residues. Looked up from germline, CDR1 is SGHAT and CDR2 is FQNNGV. CDR3 bases: TGCGCCAGCACCGCGGATGGGGCGGGAGGAATGGATACGCAGTATTTA. As protein: CASTADGAGGMDTQYL.

A remark on this clonotype: This may be a read error: a much more frequent sequence differs by one nucleotide. This chain uses TRBV4-1 with TRBJ2-1; 13 bases line up with TRBD2. Germline loops: CDR1 MGHRA, CDR2 YSYEKL. CDR3 length: 17 residues. With V trimmed by 4 bases and J by 4 bases, 7 bases remained unmatched. The CDR3 coding sequence is TGCGCCAGCAGCCGCACGGGACTAGCGGGATATTACAATGAGCAGTTCTTC. It translates to CASSRTGLAGYYNEQFF.

This clonotype showed up many times. The genes are TRBV4-3 and TRBJ1-2, with 10 bases that match TRBD1. Trimming removed 0 bases from V and 11 bases from J; junction bases left unmatched: 9. The CDR3 loop spans 15 amino acids. Per germline, CDR1 LGHNA and CDR2 YSLEER. DNA of the CDR3: TGCGCCAGCAGCCAAGATCCAGGGACAGGGGTCAAGTACACCTTC. Protein sequence: CASSQDPGTGVKYTF.

This clonotype occurred a few times. V and J are TRBV5-1 and TRBJ2-7, with 7 bases matching TRBD1. CDR3 length equals 14 residues. The J segment lost 5 bases and the V segment lost 0 bases, leaving 5 bases of the junction unmatched. Germline assignment: CDR1 SGHRS and CDR2 YFSETQ. DNA of the CDR3: TGCGCCAGCAGCTTGGTGACAGGGTTCCACGAGCAGTACTTC. Its translation is CASSLVTGFHEQYF.

About this clonotype: One end of the junction fails to match germline, which may point to a read error. V usage is TRBV11-2 and J usage is TRBJ2-2; D may match TRBD1 or TRBD2 (5 bases each). The CDR3 is 14 amino acids. Germline-derived CDR1 and CDR2 are SGHAT and FQNNGV. The CDR3 sequence: CASGRGAATEELFF. For the CDR3, the DNA is TGCGCCAGCGGTCGGGGCGCGGCCACCGAGGAGCTGTTTTTT.

Details on this clonotype: One end of the junction is discordant with germline, which a read error may explain. J is TRBJ2-7 and V is TRBV11-1; D unclear. The germline CDR1 and CDR2 sequences are SGHAT and FQDESV (reference sequence). The CDR3 has 14 amino acids. The CDR3 is CASSLQVHSYKQYF. The CDR3 DNA reads TGTGCCAGCAGCCTCCAAGTACACTCCTACAAGCAGTACTTC.

To note about this clonotype: At one boundary the junction diverges from the germline segment, which might be a read error. The CDR3 nucleotides are TGTGCCACCAGTTTCACTAACGGGGACTTCGAGCAGTACTTC. Its translation: CATSFTNGDFEQYF. The V gene is TRBV12-3 or TRBV12-4, the J gene TRBJ2-7; maybe TRBD2 (6 bases). This CDR3 spans 14 amino acids.

There are a few counts of this clonotype. The chain links TRBV5-4 to TRBJ2-7, with TRBD2 matching 8 bases. The CDR3 contains 15 residues. The germline V gene has CDR1 SGHNT and CDR2 YYREEE (reference sequence). The V segment lost 3 bases and the J segment 2 bases; nucleotides outside the gene matches: 7. CDR3 in amino acids: CASSSGLDQAYEQYF. DNA of the CDR3: TGTGCCAGCAGCTCGGGACTAGATCAAGCCTACGAGCAGTACTTC.

The sample holds a few counts of this clonotype. Since no conserved phenylalanine or tryptophan closes the CDR3, a read error is the likely cause. The rearrangement joins TRBV15 to TRBJ2-5, with 8 bases fitting TRBD1. The CDR3 extends over 14 amino acids. V dropped 0 bases and J dropped 5; count of bases not matched to a gene: 2. Germline V CDR1 and CDR2: LNHNV, YYDKDF (reference sequence). CDR3 nucleotides: TGTGCCACCAGCAGAGATAGACAGGGGGAGACCCAGTACTCC. It codes for CATSRDRQGETQYS.

As to this clonotype: The conserved final phenylalanine or tryptophan is absent from the CDR3, which likely points to a read error. The V and J genes are TRBV12-3 or TRBV12-4 and TRBJ2-7; D remains unclear. This CDR3 region has 15 residues. V lost 4 bases, J lost 0 bases, and 13 bases lay in between. CDR3 in DNA: TGTGCCAGCAGTTACTCCCCTCCGAGCTCCTACGAGCAGTACTTA. Its translation is CASSYSPPSSYEQYL.

The V gene is TRBV6-1, the J gene TRBJ1-2; D perhaps matches TRBD1 (5 bases). The germline CDR1 and CDR2 sequences are MNHNS and SASEGT. The CDR3 spans 13 residues. Trimming took 5 bases from V and 4 from J, leaving 11 bases between them. The CDR3 coding sequence is TGTGCCAGCAGTTCGGGACGCACCTATGGCTACACCTTC. This gives the protein CASSSGRTYGYTF.

Concerning this clonotype: This may be a read error: a much more frequent sequence differs by one nucleotide. The chain couples TRBV6-2 or TRBV6-3 to TRBJ1-5; tentatively, D is TRBD1 (5 bases). Germline V gene lookup returns CDR1 MNHEY and CDR2 SVGEGT. This CDR3 spans 14 amino acids. CDR3 nucleotide sequence: TGTGCCGGCAGTTTGGGGGACGTAGGACAGCCCCAGCATTTT. It translates to CAGSLGDVGQPQHF.

Concerning this clonotype: A junction end diverges from the germline sequence, so it may reflect a read error. CDR3 sequence: CAISSNGTWRKETQYF. CDR3 DNA: TGTGCCATCAGTTCAAATGGGACTTGGAGAAAGGAGACCCAGTACTTC. The chain recombines TRBV12-3 or TRBV12-4 with TRBJ2-5; perhaps TRBD2 as D (6 bases). CDR3 length: 16 residues.